This TCR beta chain was captured in a study of regulatory T cells in long-lasting Graves disease. The wider study: Patients with persistent Graves' disease had over 5 years of antithyroid drugs and persistent TSH receptor antibodies.

This clonotype was seen at least ten times. Its antigen is not identified. Time point reported: persistent/refractory GD, antithyroid drugs over 5 years with positive TRAb. PBMC RNA was the source of the TCR library. Peripheral blood, approximately 9 milliliters per patient, was collected in EDTA tubes. General study results and limits: Patients with persistent disease showed a bias toward TRBV28, TRBJ1-2 and TRBJ2-5.

Construction of the TCR beta libraries employed iRepertoire HTBI primers in conjunction with Arm-PCR of CDR3 regions. Using its own MiXCR run on the multiplex PCR reads, TCRdb lists one record per CDR3 protein. Of fewer than 400,000 distinct CDR3 sequences listed, roughly a fifth are singletons. Germline CDR1 reads SGHDT; CDR2 reads YYEEEE. This CDR3 comprises 14 residues. The V gene lost 1 base and the J gene lost 9 bases, with 14 bases spanning the gap. This specimen consisted of peripheral blood mononuclear cells (PBMCs), obtained when the disease was refractory, from a patient treated with antithyroid drugs. The source is a female donor with Graves disease. The chain employs TRBV5-6 and TRBJ1-5; D is undetermined. The CDR3 DNA reads as TGTGCCAGCAGCTTGAACAGAAGGCTTGGGCCCCAGCATTTT. This codes for CASSLNRRLGPQHF.